This T cell receptor beta chain is drawn from a study of a mutant IDH1 vaccine in newly diagnosed glioma. Time point described: week 23, last vaccination. Each dose delivered 300 ug of mutant IDH1 20-mer peptide subcutaneously with imiquimod. This clone was seen a single time. Its antigen is still unknown. The germline CDR1 and CDR2 sequences are LNHDA and SQIVND (reference sequence). Trimming took 2 bases from V and 2 from J, leaving 8 bases between them. This CDR3 region has 14 residues. Sequencing was performed with immunoSEQ multiplex PCR; in TCRdb, only in-frame clones are kept and a portion is missing. The sample lists tens of thousands of clones, more than 80% occurring once.

J is TRBJ2-3 and V is TRBV19, with TRBD2 as a possible D gene (5 bases). The specimen comprised PBMCs, sampled from a glioma patient whose treatment included an IDH1 peptide vaccine. The TCR sequence derives from a middle-aged man with glioma. CDR3 loop: CASSILSATDTQYF. Written as DNA, the CDR3 is TGTGCCAGTAGTATACTTAGCGCCACAGATACGCAGTATTTT.